This entry concerns a single TCR beta chain. Its antigen is still unknown. Primers: 60 Vbeta forward and 13 Jbeta reverse. TCRdb's table, derived via immunoSEQ multiplex PCR, lists solely in-frame clones and lacks some. The repertoire holds 75,000 to 100,000 clones, with roughly four fifths as singletons. The data stem from a study of cytomegalovirus exposure and HLA in healthy donors. Study-level findings and limits: Productive rates of about 87% or about 30% were seen for most TCR beta V segments in an earlier analysis.

Germline loops: CDR1 SGDLS, CDR2 YYNGEE. The CDR3 is 13 amino acids. V was shortened by 6 bases and J by 8 bases, with 14 bases between the two germline ends. The sequencing sample was made of PBMCs. The sequence was obtained from a man between 40 and 49 years old in good health and CMV-seropositive. The J gene is TRBJ2-2, the V gene TRBV9; D is perhaps TRBD2 (5 bases). The CDR3 sequence is CASNGDSVGELFF. CDR3 DNA sequence: TGTGCCAGCAACGGGGATTCGGTAGGGGAGCTGTTTTTT.